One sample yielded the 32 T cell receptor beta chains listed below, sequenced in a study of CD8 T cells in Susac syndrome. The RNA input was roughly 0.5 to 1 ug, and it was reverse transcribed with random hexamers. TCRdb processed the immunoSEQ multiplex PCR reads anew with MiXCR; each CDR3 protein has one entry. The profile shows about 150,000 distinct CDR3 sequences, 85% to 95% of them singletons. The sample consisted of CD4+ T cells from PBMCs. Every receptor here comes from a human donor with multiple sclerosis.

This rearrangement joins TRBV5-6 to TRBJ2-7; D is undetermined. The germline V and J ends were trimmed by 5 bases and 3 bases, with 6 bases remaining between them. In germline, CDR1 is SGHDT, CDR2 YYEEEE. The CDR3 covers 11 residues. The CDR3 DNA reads TGTGCCAGCAGGAACCACTACGAGCAGTACTTC. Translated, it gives CASRNHYEQYF.

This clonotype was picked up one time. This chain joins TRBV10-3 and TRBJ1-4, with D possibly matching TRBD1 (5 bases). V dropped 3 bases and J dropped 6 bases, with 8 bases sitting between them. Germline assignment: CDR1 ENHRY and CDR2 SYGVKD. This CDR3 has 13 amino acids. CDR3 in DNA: TGTGCCATCAGTGACAGGGAGGATGAAAAACTGTTTTTT. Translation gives CAISDREDEKLFF.

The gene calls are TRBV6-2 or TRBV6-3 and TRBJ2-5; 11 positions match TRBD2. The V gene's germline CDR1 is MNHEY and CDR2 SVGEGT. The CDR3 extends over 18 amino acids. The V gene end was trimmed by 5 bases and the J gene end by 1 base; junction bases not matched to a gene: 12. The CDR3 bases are TGTGCCAGCAGTGGCTTACTAGCGGGAGCTAAGTTCCAAGAGACCCAGTACTTC. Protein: CASSGLLAGAKFQETQYF.

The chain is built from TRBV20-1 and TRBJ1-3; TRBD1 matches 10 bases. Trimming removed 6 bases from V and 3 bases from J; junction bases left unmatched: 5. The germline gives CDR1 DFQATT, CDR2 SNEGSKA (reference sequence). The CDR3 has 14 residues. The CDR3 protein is CSATGTGVGNTIYF. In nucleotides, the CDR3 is TGCAGTGCGACCGGGACAGGGGTTGGAAACACCATATATTTT.

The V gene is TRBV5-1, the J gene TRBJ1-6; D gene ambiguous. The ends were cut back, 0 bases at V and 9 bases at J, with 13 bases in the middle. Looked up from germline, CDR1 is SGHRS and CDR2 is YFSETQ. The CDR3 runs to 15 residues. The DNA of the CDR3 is TGCGCCAGCAGCTTGGCCCCGGAGCCGGTTTCACCCCTCCACTTT. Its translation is CASSLAPEPVSPLHF.

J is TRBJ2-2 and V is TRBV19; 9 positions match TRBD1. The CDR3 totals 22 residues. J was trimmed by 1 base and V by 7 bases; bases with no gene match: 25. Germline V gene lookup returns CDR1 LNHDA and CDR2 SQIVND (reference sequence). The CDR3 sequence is CASTTYPLKGTGTPRNTGELFF. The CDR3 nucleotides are TGTGCCAGTACCACATACCCCCTTAAGGGGACAGGGACCCCCCGGAACACCGGGGAGCTGTTTTTT.

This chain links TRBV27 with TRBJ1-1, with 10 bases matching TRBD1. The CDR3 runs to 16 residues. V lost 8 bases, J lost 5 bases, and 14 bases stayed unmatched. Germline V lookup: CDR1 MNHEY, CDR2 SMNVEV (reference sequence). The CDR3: CASHALWGQGITEAFF. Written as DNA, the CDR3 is TGTGCCAGCCATGCTCTGTGGGGACAGGGGATTACTGAAGCTTTCTTT.

This chain's CDR3 is CASRMGVHGYTF. CDR3 DNA: TGTGCCAGCAGGATGGGGGTACATGGCTACACCTTC. V is TRBV27 and J is TRBJ1-2; a possible D gene is TRBD1 (5 bases). Trimming cost V 6 bases and J 6 bases, with 11 bases left between them. Germline V gene lookup returns CDR1 MNHEY and CDR2 SMNVEV (reference sequence). The CDR3 extends over 12 amino acids.

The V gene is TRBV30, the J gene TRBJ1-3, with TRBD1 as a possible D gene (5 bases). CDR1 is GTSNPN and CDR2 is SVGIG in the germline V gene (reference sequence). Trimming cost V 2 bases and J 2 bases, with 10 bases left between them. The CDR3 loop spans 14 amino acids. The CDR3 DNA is TGTGCCTGGAGTATTAGGGGAACTGGAAACACCATATATTTT. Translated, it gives CAWSIRGTGNTIYF.

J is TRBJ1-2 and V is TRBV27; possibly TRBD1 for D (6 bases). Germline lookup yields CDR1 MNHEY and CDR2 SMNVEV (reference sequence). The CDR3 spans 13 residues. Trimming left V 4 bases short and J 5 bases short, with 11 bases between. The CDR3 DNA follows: TGTGCCAGCAGTTCGGACAGTTTGTATGGCTACACCTTC. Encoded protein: CASSSDSLYGYTF.

The CDR3 spells CASSYRTLNTEAFF. The DNA of the CDR3 is TGTGCCAGCAGTTACAGGACACTGAACACTGAAGCTTTCTTT. This sequence joins TRBV2 and TRBJ1-1; a weak D match, TRBD1 (5 bases). This CDR3 has 14 amino acids. With 5 bases removed from V and 0 bases from J, the gap between germline ends came to 10 bases. CDR1 is SNHLY and CDR2 is FYNNEI in the germline V gene.

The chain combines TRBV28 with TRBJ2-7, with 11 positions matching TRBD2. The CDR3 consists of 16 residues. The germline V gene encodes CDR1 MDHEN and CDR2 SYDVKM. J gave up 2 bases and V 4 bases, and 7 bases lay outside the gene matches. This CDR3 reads CASSSPRLAGTYEQYF. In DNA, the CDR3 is TGTGCCAGCAGTTCTCCCCGACTAGCGGGGACCTACGAGCAGTACTTC.

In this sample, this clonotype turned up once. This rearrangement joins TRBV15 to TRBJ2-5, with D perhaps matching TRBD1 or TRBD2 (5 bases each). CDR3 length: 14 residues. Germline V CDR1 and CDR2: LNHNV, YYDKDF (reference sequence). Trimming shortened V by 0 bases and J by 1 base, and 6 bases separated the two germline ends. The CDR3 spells CATSREGVQETQYF. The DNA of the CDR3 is TGTGCCACCAGCAGAGAGGGGGTCCAAGAGACCCAGTACTTC.

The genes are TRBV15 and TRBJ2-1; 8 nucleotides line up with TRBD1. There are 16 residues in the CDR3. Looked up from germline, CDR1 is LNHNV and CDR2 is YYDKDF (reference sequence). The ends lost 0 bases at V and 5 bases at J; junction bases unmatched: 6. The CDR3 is CATSRDGGQGDNEQFF. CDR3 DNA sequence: TGTGCCACCAGCAGAGATGGAGGACAGGGAGACAATGAGCAGTTCTTC. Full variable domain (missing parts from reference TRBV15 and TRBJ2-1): DAMVIQNPRYQVTQFGKPVTLSCSQTLNHNVMYWYQQKSSQAPKLLFHYYDKDFNNEADTPDNFQSRRPNTSFCFLDIRSPGLGDTAMYLCATSRDGGQGDNEQFFGPGTRLTVL.

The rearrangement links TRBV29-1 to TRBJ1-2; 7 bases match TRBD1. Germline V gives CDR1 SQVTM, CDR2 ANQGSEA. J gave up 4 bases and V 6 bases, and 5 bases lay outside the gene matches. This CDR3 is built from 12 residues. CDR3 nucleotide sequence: TGCAGCGTGCGGGACAGTCTCTATGGCTACACCTTC. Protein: CSVRDSLYGYTF.

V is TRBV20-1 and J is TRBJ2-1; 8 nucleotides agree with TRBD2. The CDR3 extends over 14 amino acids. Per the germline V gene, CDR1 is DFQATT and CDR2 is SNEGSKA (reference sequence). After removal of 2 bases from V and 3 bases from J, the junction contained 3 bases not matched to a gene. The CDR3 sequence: CSARRLAGYNEQFF. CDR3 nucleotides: TGCAGTGCTAGAAGGCTAGCGGGCTACAATGAGCAGTTCTTC.

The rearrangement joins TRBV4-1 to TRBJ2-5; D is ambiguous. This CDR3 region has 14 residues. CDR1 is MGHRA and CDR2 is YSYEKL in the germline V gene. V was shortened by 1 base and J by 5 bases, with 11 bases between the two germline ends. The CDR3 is CASSQGSSGETQYF. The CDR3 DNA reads TGCGCCAGCAGCCAAGGTTCAAGTGGTGAGACCCAGTACTTC.

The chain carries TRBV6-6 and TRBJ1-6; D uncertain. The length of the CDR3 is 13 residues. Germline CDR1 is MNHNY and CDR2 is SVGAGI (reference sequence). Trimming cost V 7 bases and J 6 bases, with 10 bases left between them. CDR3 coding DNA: TGTGCCAGCACTCCCGATGGTAATTCACCCCTCCACTTT. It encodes CASTPDGNSPLHF.

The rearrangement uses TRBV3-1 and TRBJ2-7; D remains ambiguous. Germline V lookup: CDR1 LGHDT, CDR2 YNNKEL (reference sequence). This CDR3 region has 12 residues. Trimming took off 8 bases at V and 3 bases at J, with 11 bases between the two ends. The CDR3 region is CASSRLNYEQYF. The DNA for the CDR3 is TGTGCCAGCTCCAGGCTAAACTACGAGCAGTACTTC.

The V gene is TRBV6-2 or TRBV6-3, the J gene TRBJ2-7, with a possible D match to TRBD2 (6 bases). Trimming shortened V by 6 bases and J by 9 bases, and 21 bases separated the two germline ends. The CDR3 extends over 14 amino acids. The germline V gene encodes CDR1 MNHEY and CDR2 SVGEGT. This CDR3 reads CASSFPGLPPRQYF. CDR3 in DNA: TGTGCCAGCAGCTTTCCGGGACTCCCCCCTCGGCAGTACTTC.

In DNA, the CDR3 is TGCAGTGCCACGGGGGTGGGAGGCTCCTACAATGAGCAGTTCTTC. This sequence encodes CSATGVGGSYNEQFF. The chain has TRBV20-1 and TRBJ2-1; D perhaps matches TRBD2 (6 bases). Trimming pared 6 bases from V and 0 bases from J, leaving 15 bases between. Germline values: CDR1 DFQATT, CDR2 SNEGSKA (reference sequence). CDR3 size: 15 residues.

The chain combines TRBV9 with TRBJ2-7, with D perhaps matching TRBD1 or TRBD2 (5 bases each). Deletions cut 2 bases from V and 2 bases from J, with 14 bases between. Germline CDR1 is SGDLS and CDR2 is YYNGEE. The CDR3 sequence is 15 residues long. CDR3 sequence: CASSVGTFGPYEQYF. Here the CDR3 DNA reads TGTGCCAGCAGCGTCGGGACGTTTGGTCCCTACGAGCAGTACTTC.

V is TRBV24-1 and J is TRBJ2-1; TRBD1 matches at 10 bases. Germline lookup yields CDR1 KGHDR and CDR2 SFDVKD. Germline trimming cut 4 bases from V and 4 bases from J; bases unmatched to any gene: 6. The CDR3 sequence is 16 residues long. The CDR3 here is CATSDDGQGVYNEQFF. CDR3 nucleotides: TGTGCCACCAGTGACGACGGACAGGGGGTTTACAATGAGCAGTTCTTC.

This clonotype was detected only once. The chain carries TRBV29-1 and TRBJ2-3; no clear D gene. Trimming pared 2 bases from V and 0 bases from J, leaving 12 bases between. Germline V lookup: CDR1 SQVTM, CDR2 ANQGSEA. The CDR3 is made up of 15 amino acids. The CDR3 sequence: CSVEPVVPSTDTQYF. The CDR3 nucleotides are TGCAGCGTTGAACCGGTGGTACCTAGCACAGATACGCAGTATTTT.

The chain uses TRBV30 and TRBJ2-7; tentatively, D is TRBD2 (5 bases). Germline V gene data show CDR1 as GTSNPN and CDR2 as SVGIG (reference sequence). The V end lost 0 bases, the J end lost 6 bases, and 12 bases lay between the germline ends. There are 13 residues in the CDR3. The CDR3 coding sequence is TGTGCCTGGAGTGTAAGGTCCGGAGGCGAGCAGTACTTC. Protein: CAWSVRSGGEQYF.

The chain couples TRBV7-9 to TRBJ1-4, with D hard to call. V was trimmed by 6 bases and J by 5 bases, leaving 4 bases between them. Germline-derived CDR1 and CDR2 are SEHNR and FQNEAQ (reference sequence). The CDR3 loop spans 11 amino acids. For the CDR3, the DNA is TGTGCCAGCAGGTTCAATGAAAAACTGTTTTTT. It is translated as CASRFNEKLFF.

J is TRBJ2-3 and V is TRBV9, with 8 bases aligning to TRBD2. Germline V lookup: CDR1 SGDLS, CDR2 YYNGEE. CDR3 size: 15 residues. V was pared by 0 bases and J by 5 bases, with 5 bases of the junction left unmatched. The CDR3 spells CASSVEGTRRDTQYF. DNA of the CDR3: TGTGCCAGCAGCGTAGAGGGGACTAGACGAGATACGCAGTATTTT. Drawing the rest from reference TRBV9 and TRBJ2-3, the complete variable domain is DSGVTQTPKHLITATGQRVTLRCSPRSGDLSVYWYQQSLDQGLQFLIQYYNGEERAKGNILERFSAQQFPDLHSELNLSSLELGDSALYFCASSVEGTRRDTQYFGPGTRLTVL.

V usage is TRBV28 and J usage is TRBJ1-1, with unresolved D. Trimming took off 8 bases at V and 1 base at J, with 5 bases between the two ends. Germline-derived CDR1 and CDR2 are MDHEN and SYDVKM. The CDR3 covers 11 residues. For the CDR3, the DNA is TGTGCCAGCGTGGAGAACACTGAAGCTTTCTTT. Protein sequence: CASVENTEAFF.

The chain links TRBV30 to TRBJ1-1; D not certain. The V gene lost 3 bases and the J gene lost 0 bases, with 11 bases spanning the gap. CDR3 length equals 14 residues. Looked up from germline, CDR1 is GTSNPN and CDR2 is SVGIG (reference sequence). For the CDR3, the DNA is TGTGCCTGGAGACTTGGACGGATGAACACTGAAGCTTTCTTT. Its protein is CAWRLGRMNTEAFF.

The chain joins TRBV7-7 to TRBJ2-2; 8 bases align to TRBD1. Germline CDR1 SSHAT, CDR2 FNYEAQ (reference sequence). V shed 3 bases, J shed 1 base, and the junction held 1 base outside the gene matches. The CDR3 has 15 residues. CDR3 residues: CASSFGQGNTGELFF. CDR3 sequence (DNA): TGTGCCAGCAGCTTTGGACAGGGGAACACCGGGGAGCTGTTTTTT.

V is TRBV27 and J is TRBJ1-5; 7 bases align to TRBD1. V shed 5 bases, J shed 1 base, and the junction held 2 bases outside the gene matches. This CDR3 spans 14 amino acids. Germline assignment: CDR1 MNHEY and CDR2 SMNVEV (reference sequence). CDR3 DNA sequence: TGTGCCAGCAGTGGGACAGTCAGCAATCAGCCCCAGCATTTT. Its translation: CASSGTVSNQPQHF.

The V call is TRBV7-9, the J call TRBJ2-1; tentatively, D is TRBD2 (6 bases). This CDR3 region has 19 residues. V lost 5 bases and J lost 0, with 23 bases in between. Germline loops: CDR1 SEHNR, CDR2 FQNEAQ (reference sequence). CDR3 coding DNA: TGTGCCAGCAGCCGTACTCCACCAGTAGCGGAGAGCTCCTACAATGAGCAGTTCTTC. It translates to CASSRTPPVAESSYNEQFF.